This TCR beta chain is from a study of T cells after yellow fever vaccination. MiXCR, run by TCRdb on the 5' RACE reads, gives a single entry per CDR3 protein. The repertoire holds about 1,300 distinct CDR3 sequences, roughly 56% seen once, with more than 35% in the top ten. V lost 3 bases to trimming and J lost 4 bases, with 11 bases between them. Germline V gene data show CDR1 as SQVTM and CDR2 as ANQGSEA. The CDR3 consists of 13 residues. This chain connects TRBV29-1 to TRBJ2-3; D is undetermined. This sample comprised PBMCs, either bulk or a sorted T-cell subset (CD4+, CD8+, memory, or dextramer-sorted; not recorded which), obtained on the day of the yellow fever booster vaccination. This clonotype was obtained from a man aged 18 to 29 who received the YFV17D yellow fever vaccine. Here the CDR3 reads CSVDWLVSDTQYF. The CDR3 DNA follows: TGCAGCGTTGATTGGCTAGTTTCAGATACGCAGTATTTT.